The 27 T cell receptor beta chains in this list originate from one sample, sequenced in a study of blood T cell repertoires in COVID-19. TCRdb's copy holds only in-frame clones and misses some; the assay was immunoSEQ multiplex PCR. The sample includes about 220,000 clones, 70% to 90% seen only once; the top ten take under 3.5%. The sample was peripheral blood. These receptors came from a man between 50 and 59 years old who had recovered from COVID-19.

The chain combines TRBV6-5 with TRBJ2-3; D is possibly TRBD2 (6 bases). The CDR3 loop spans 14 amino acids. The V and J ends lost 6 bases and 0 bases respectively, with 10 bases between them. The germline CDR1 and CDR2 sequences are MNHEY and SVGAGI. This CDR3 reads CASSLASSTDTQYF. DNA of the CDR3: TGTGCCAGCAGCCTAGCGTCTAGCACAGATACGCAGTATTTT.

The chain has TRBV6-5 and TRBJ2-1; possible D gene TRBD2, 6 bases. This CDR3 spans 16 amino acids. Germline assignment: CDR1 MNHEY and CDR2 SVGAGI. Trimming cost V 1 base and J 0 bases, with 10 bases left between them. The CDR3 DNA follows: TGTGCCAGCAGTTACTTGATCGGGAGCTCCTACAATGAGCAGTTCTTC. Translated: CASSYLIGSSYNEQFF.

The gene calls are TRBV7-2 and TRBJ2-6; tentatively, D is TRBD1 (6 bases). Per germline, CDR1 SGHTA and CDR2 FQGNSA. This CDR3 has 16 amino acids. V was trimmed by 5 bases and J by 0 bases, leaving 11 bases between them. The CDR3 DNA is TGTGCCAGCAGCATACAGGGAACCTCTGGGGCCAACGTCCTGACTTTC. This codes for CASSIQGTSGANVLTF.

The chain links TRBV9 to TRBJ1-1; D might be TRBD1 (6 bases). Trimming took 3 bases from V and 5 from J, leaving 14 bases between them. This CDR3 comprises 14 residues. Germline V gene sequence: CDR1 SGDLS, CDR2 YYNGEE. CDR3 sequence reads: CASSAQNRETEAFF. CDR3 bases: TGTGCCAGCAGCGCCCAGAACAGGGAAACTGAAGCTTTCTTT.

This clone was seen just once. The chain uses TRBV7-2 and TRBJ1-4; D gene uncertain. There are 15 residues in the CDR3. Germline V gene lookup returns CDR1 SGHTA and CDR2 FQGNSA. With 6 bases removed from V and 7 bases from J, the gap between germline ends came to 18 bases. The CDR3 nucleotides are TGTGCCAGCAGTTTCGGGTCCGTCCGGGGTGAAAAACTGTTTTTT. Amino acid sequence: CASSFGSVRGEKLFF.

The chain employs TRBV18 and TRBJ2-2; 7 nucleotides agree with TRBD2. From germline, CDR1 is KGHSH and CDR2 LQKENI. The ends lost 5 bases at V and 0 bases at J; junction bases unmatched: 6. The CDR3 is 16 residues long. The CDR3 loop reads CASSFTSDTNTGELFF. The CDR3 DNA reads TGTGCCAGCTCATTTACTAGCGACACGAACACCGGGGAGCTGTTTTTT.

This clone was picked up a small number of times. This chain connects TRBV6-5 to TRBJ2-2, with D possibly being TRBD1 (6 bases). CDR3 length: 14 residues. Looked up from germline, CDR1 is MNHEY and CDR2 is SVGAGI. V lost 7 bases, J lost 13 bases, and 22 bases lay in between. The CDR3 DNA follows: TGTGCCAGCACCCAACTGGGTGAAAAGACAGGGCTGTTTTTT. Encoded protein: CASTQLGEKTGLFF.

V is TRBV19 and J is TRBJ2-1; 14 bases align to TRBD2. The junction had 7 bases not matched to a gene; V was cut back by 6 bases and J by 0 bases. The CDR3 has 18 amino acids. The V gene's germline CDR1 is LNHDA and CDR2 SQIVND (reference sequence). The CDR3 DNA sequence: TGTGCCAGTAGCCGGACTAGCGGGAGGACGAGCTCCTACAATGAGCAGTTCTTC. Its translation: CASSRTSGRTSSYNEQFF.

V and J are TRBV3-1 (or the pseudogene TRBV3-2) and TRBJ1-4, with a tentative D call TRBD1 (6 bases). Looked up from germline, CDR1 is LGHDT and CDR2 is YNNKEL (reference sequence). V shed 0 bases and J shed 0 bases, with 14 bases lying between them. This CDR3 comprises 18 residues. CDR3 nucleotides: TGTGCCAGCAGCCAAGACTTCGTACGACAGGCAACTAATGAAAAACTGTTTTTT. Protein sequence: CASSQDFVRQATNEKLFF.

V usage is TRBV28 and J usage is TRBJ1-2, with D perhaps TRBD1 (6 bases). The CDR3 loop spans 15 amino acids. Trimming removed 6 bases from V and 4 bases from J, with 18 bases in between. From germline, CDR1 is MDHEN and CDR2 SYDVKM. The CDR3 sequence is CASSLLLRGTYGYTF. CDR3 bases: TGTGCCAGCAGCTTACTCCTCAGGGGCACCTATGGCTACACCTTC.

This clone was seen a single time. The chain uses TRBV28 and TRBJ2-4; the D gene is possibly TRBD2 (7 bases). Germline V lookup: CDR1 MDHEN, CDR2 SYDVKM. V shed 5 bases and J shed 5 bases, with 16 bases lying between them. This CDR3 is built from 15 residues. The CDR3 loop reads CASSRGRGGQNIQYF. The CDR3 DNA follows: TGTGCCAGCAGTCGCGGGAGAGGGGGGCAAAACATTCAGTACTTC.

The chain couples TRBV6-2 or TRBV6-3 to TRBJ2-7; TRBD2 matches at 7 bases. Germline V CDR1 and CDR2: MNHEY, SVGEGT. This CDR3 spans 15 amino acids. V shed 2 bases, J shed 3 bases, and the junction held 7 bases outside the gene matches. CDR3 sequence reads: CASSYGDGGYYEQYF. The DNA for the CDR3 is TGTGCCAGCAGTTACGGGGACGGGGGGTACTACGAGCAGTACTTC.

CDR3 DNA: TGCGCCAGCAGCGCGGGGACAGGGGGCCCGGGGACTGAAGCTTTCTTT. This gives the protein CASSAGTGGPGTEAFF. This chain joins TRBV5-1 and TRBJ1-1, with 12 bases lining up with TRBD1. The CDR3 length is 16 residues. V was clipped by 4 bases and J by 5 bases; unmatched bases: 9. Germline V CDR1 and CDR2: SGHRS, YFSETQ.

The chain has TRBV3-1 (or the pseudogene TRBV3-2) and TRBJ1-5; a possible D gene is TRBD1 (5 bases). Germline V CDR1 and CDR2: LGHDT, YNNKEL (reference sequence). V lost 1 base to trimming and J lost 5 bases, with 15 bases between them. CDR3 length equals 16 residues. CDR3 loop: CASSQGAGLSYQPQHF. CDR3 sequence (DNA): TGTGCCAGCAGCCAAGGGGCAGGGTTATCGTATCAGCCCCAGCATTTT.

This CDR3 is CASSSLVGSSYEQYF. CDR3 nucleotides: TGTGCCAGCAGCTCGCTTGTGGGGAGCTCCTACGAGCAGTACTTC. The V and J genes are TRBV11-2 and TRBJ2-7; possibly TRBD2 for D (5 bases). V was pared by 4 bases and J by 0 bases, with 13 bases between. Germline CDR1 and CDR2: SGHAT and FQNNGV. CDR3 length: 15 amino acids.

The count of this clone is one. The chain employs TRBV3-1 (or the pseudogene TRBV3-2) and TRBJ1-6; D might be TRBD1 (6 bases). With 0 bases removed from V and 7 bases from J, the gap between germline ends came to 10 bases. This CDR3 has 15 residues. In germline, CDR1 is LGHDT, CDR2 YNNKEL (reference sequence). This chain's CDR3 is CASSQEDSRNSPLHF. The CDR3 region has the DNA TGTGCCAGCAGCCAAGAGGACAGTCGGAATTCACCCCTCCACTTT.

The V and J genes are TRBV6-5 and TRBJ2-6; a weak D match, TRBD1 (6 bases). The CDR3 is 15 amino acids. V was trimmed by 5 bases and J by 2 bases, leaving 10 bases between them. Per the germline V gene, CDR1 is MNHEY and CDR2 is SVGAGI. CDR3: CASSLDRPGANVLTF. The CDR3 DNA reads TGTGCCAGCAGTCTTGACAGGCCTGGGGCCAACGTCCTGACTTTC.

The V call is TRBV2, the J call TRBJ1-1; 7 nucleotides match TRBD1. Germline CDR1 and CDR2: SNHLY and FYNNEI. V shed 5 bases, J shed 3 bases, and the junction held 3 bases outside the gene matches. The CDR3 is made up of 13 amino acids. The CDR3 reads CASSPDRDTEAFF. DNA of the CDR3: TGTGCCAGCAGTCCAGACAGGGACACTGAAGCTTTCTTT. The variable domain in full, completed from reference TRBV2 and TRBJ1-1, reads EPEVTQTPSHQVTQMGQEVILRCVPISNHLYFYWYRQILGQKVEFLVSFYNNEISEKSEIFDDQFSVERPDGSNFTLKIRSTKLEDSAMYFCASSPDRDTEAFFGQGTRLTVV.

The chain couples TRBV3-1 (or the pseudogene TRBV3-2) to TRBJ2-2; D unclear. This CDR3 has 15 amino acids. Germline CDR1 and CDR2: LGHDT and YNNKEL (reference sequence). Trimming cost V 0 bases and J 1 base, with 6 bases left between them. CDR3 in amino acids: CASSQDIWNTGELFF. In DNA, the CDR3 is TGTGCCAGCAGCCAAGATATATGGAACACCGGGGAGCTGTTTTTT.

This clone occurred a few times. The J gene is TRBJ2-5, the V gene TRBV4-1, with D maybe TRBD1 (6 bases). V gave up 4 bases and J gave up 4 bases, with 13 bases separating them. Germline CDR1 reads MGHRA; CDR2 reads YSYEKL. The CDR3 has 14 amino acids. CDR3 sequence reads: CASSPGTLRETQYF. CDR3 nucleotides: TGCGCCAGCAGCCCCGGGACATTACGAGAGACCCAGTACTTC.

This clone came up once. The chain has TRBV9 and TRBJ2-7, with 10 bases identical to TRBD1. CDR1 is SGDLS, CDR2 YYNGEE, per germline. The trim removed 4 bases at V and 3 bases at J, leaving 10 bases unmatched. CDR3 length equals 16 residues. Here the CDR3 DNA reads TGTGCCAGCAGCAAAGGACCGGGACAGGGGTTCTACGAGCAGTACTTC. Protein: CASSKGPGQGFYEQYF.

For the CDR3, the DNA is TGTGCCAGCACCCGACACACAGGGTACACTGAAGCTTTCTTT. This encodes CASTRHTGYTEAFF. The gene calls are TRBV27 and TRBJ1-1; possible D gene TRBD1, 6 bases. In germline, CDR1 is MNHEY, CDR2 SMNVEV (reference sequence). The CDR3 covers 14 residues. V was pared by 7 bases and J by 3 bases, with 15 bases between.

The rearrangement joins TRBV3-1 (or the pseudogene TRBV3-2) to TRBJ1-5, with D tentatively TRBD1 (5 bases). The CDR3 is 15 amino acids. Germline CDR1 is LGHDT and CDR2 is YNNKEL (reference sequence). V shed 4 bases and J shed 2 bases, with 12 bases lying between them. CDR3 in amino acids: CASSRGTPGNQPQHF. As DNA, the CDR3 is TGTGCCAGCAGCCGCGGGACGCCTGGCAATCAGCCCCAGCATTTT.

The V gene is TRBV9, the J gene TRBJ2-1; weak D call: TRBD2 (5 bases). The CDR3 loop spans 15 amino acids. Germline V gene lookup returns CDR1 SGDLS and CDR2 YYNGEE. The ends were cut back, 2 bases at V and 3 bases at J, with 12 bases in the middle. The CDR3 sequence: CASSVGLINYNEQFF. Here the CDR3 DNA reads TGTGCCAGCAGCGTTGGACTGATAAACTACAATGAGCAGTTCTTC.

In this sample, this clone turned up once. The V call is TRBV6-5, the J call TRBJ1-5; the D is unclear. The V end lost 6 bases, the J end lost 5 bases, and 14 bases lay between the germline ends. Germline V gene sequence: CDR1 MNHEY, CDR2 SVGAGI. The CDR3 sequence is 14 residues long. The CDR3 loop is CASRLGDPDQPQHF. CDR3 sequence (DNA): TGTGCCAGCAGATTGGGCGACCCCGATCAGCCCCAGCATTTT.

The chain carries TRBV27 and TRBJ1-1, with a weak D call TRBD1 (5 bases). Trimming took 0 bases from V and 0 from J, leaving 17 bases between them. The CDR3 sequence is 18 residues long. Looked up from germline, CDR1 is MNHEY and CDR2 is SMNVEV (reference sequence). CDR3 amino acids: CASSLSGQNTHMNTEAFF. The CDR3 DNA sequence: TGTGCCAGCAGTTTATCGGGGCAAAATACACACATGAACACTGAAGCTTTCTTT.

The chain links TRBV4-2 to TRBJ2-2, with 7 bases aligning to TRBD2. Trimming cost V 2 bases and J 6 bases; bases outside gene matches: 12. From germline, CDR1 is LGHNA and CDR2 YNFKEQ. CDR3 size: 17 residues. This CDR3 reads CASSQRKRGGAAGELFF. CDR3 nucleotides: TGTGCCAGCAGCCAAAGAAAGAGGGGAGGGGCCGCCGGGGAGCTGTTTTTT.